This paragraph reports one TCR beta chain. Clones were sequenced by immunoSEQ multiplex PCR, and TCRdb holds only the in-frame ones, with some missing. The sample contains about 310,000 clones, about nine tenths of which appear only once. This specimen belongs to a study of blood T cell repertoires in COVID-19. For the study at large: Acute-phase and convalescent COVID-19 samples originated in the United States, Italy and Spain.

Between the trimmed V and J ends, which lost 0 bases and 0 bases, there was a span of 6 bases. Germline V gene sequence: CDR1 SGHNT, CDR2 YYREEE (reference sequence). CDR3 length: 14 amino acids. This chain uses TRBV5-4 with TRBJ1-1; D remains ambiguous. Material for sequencing was PBMCs or T cells enriched from blood (not recorded which). The origin of this receptor is a man aged 55 to 70 who had recovered from COVID-19. The CDR3 is CASSLDFMNTEAFF. CDR3 sequence (DNA): TGTGCCAGCAGCTTGGATTTCATGAACACTGAAGCTTTCTTT.